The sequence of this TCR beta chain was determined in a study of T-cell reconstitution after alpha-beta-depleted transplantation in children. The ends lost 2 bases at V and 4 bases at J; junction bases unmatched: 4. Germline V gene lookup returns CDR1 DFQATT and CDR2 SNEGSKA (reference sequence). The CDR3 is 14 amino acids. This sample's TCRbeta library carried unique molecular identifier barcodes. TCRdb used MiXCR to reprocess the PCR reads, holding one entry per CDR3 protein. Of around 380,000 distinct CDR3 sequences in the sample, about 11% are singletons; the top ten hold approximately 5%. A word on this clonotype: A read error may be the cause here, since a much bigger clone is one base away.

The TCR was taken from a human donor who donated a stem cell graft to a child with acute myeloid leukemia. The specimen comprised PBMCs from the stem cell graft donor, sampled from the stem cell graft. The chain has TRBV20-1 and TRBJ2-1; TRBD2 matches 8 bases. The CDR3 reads CSARKLAVYNEQFF. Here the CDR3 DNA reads TGCAGTGCTAGAAAACTAGCGGTTTACAATGAGCAGTTCTTC.